The clone carrying this TCR beta chain was seen many times. Repertoires were generated with immunoSEQ multiplex PCR, while TCRdb's copy carries only in-frame clones and drops some. The sample lists 250,000 or so clones; around nine tenths were seen once. The sample belongs to a study of blood T cell repertoires in COVID-19. V dropped 5 bases and J dropped 10; count of bases not matched to a gene: 5. Germline CDR1 MNHNY, CDR2 SVGAGI (reference sequence). This CDR3 has 13 residues. The TCR sequence derives from a man between 35 and 55 years old with active or convalescent COVID-19. The V call is TRBV6-6, the J call TRBJ1-4; 9 nucleotides line up with TRBD1. Sequencing used peripheral blood. Here the CDR3 DNA reads TGTGCCAGCAGTACCTTACAGGGGGCAAAACTGTTTTTT. This codes for CASSTLQGAKLFF.